The TCR beta chain under discussion was sequenced for a study of regulatory dendritic cells for organ transplantation (dated by TCRdb to 2016 to 2017). For the study in its entirety: Monocytes were cultured with vitamin D3 on days 0 and 4 and with IL-10 on day 4 to generate regulatory dendritic cells. On day 6, LPS was added to the DC cultures to test how the DCs responded to a strong maturation-inducing agent. Sorted naive and memory CD4+ and CD8+ T cells had their TCRbeta repertoires sequenced both before and after allostimulation with either regulatory or mature dendritic cells. The investigation overall reported the following: Allostimulation expanded memory CD8+ clones in both subjects, but regulatory dendritic cells appeared to induce more limited expansion than mature dendritic cells. Naive CD4+ and CD8+ T cells showed highly diverse repertoires, whereas memory cells were less diverse and memory CD8+ cells were the most oligoclonal. Of the resting subsets, memory CD8+ T cells had the largest number of alloreactive TCR clonotypes. The authors pointed out considerable heterogeneity between individuals in the alloreactive memory CD8+ T cell pool, and only a couple of subjects were sequenced.

According to the germline V gene (reference sequence), CDR1 reads SSHAT and CDR2 reads FNYEAQ. CDR3 length: 14 amino acids, cysteine to phenylalanine. Left in the record is the CDR3 DNA by itself, 42 bases read in frame from the first base. The TCRbeta CDR3 regions were amplified in a multiplexed two-step PCR with Vbeta-specific forward primers and Jbeta-specific reverse primers. Through the immunoSEQ service, TCRbeta libraries were sequenced on an Illumina instrument. The study's own analysis went as follows. V, D and J genes were assigned using IMGT annotation, and counts were corrected for multiplex PCR bias using synthetic CDR3 analogues. In the immunoSEQ Analyzer, repertoire clonality was calculated as one minus normalized Shannon entropy. Whether a clone counted as expanded was decided by Fisher's exact test with Benjamini-Hochberg false discovery rate control and a two-tailed cutoff of P<0.01. In TCRdb, the immuneACCESS table is reduced to in-frame sequences with V and J assigned. These tables do not hold every clone; where another copy was compared, an unresolved V gene accounts for under half, and the others remain unexplained. The V and J calls and the clone size are those of that table, but D and trimming were determined from the DNA. For this sample the table gives roughly 8,500 clones, of which 60% to 70% were detected only once. The top ten constitute over 3.5% of the sample.

A word on this clone: There is no known antigen for this receptor. Compared with germline, one end of the junction differs, possibly owing to a read error.

Sorted T cell subsets were CFSE-labeled and co-cultured for 4 to 5 days with allogeneic regulatory or mature dendritic cells at a 1:10 DC:T ratio. FACS was used to sort CD4+ or CD8+ cells into naive T cells, defined as CD45RA+, and memory T cells, defined as CD45RO+. The T cells used for TCR sequencing were obtained from two healthy control subjects. Genomic DNA was extracted with the Qiagen DNeasy Blood & Tissue Kit. The TCR originated in a human donor in good health. The V and J genes are TRBV7-7 and TRBJ2-7; 10 of the junction bases match TRBD2. Sequencing was performed on memory CD4+ T cells from blood cultured with dendritic cells. The cell subset or site label of this sample denotes: CD45RO+ memory T cells. In nucleotides, the sequence is TGTGCTAGCAGCTTATCTAGCGGGAGCGACGAGCAGTACTTC. Its coded protein is CASSLSSGSDEQYF.